The TCR beta chain described here comes from a study of blood T cell repertoires in COVID-19. Across the study: Material from acute and convalescent COVID-19 was sourced from the United States, Italy and Spain. T cells, B-cell-depleted T cells, or PBMCs provided the cDNA or gDNA that served as material.

CDR1 SGHNT and CDR2 YYREEE come from the germline V gene (reference sequence). The CDR3 has 15 amino acids. V trimming: 1 base; J trimming: 6 bases; junction bases outside the gene matches: 10. This clone was counted once. In the authors' workflow: Reference gene primers were amplified, and this amplification served to estimate nucleated cell counts. Profiled with immunoSEQ multiplex PCR; TCRdb holds only in-frame clones, not every one. The DNA gave D and trimming, while V, J and clone size come from that table. Among approximately 210,000 clones, approximately 78% were seen once, and the ten largest hold roughly 12%.

The rearrangement links TRBV5-4 to TRBJ2-7, with 7 bases aligning to TRBD1. The receptor was derived from a woman in her thirties or forties with acute or convalescent COVID-19. Material: peripheral blood. CDR3 bases: TGTGCCAGCAGCTTGAAGGGGGCCAGGGAAGGCGAGCAGTACTTC. It encodes CASSLKGAREGEQYF.